This T cell receptor beta chain was retrieved from a study of blood T cell repertoires in COVID-19 (dated by TCRdb to 2018 to 2021). Some background on the complete study: Samples from collaborators originated in the United States, Italy and Spain and spanned both the acute and convalescent phases of COVID-19. A freely available public database, intended as a resource for researchers studying the immune response to SARS-CoV-2, is where the repertoires were released. The sample metadata nearly always contained a de-identified subject ID, COVID-19 status, age in years and sex. The material from the prospective study consisted of cDNA or gDNA derived from T cells, B-cell-depleted T cells, or PBMCs. Where available, HLA class I and class II types were obtained from metadata supplied by the sample provider rather than from assay-based typing. The samples were drawn from the first 160 participants of the ongoing ImmuneRACE study and from under 1,500 subjects provided by 6 global collaborators. Deeply sampled blood TCRbeta repertoires from subjects exposed to, actively infected with, or recovered from COVID-19 were included in the dataset. Paper-wide results and their limitations: Clinical and demographic metadata were provided uncurated, with the amount varying by source and participant.

One collaborating source in Seattle enrolled patients during active infection and followed them longitudinally through the course of disease. Whole blood was collected in K2EDTA tubes by collaborating institutions according to the institutions' own protocols. For TCRbeta analysis, collaborators shipped samples in one of three forms: frozen whole blood, isolated PBMCs, or DNA extracted from either of those sample types. TCRbeta CDR3 regions were amplified from genomic DNA using the immunoSEQ Assay, a bias-controlled multiplex PCR. The authors' pipeline ran thus. The number of nucleated cells in each sample was estimated from the amplification of reference gene primers within the assay. To quantify the absolute abundance of each unique TCRbeta CDR3 rearrangement, sequence reads were collapsed and filtered. For each sample, productive Simpson clonality was calculated as the square root of Simpson's diversity index across productive rearrangements. TCRdb mirrors the immuneACCESS table, restricted to in-frame sequences. Some clones are absent from its copies; in checked studies, under half trace to an unresolved V gene, and the reason for the others is unknown. D and trimming were read from the DNA, whereas the V and J calls and clone size are those reported in that table. This sample comprises 9,500 to 15,000 clones, 72% of them detected only once. The ten biggest clones cover 10% of the sample.

On this clone: Its cognate antigen has yet to be identified. Per-base quality was not reported, and no clone a single base away is much larger than it.

Compared with germline, V lacks 4 bases and J lacks 4 bases; bases without a gene match: 8. The germline V gene yields KGHDR for CDR1 and SFDVKD for CDR2. CDR3 length: 16 amino acids, cysteine to phenylalanine. Only the CDR3 part of the read is kept: 48 bases, read in frame from the first base. The sequence was collected from a man aged 55 to 69 with COVID-19, enrolled during active disease. The chain employs TRBV24-1 and TRBJ2-1; 8 middle bases align to TRBD2. The sample was peripheral blood. This receptor carries the CDR3 CATSEVSGGTYNEQFF. The nucleotide sequence reads TGTGCCACCAGTGAGGTCAGCGGGGGTACGTACAATGAGCAGTTCTTC.